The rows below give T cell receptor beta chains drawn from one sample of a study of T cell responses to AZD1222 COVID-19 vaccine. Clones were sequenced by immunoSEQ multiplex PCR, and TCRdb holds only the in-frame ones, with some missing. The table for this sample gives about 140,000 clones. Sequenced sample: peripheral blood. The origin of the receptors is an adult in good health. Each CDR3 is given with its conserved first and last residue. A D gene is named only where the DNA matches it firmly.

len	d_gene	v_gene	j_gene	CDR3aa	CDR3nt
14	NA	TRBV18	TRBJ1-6	CASSLQTGLSPLHF	TGTGCCAGCTCACTTCAAACAGGGCTATCACCCCTCCACTTT
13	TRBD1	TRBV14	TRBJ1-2	CASSQGQGDGYTF	TGTGCCAGCAGCCAGGGACAGGGGGATGGCTACACCTTC
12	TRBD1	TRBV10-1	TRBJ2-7	CASSADRVEQYF	TGCGCCAGCAGTGCTGACAGGGTCGAGCAGTACTTC
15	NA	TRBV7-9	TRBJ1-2	CASSLPQGSFYGYTF	TGTGCCAGCAGCTTGCCCCAGGGGAGCTTCTATGGCTACACCTTC
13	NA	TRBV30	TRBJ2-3	CAWSVASTDTQYF	TGTGCCTGGAGTGTCGCGAGTACAGATACGCAGTATTTT
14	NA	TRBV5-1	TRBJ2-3	CASSLLGNTDTQYF	TGCGCCAGCAGCTTGCTAGGGAACACAGATACGCAGTATTTT
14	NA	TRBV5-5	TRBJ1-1	CASSFSDSNTEAFF	TGTGCCAGCAGCTTCTCAGATTCGAACACTGAAGCTTTCTTT
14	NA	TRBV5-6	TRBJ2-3	CASSPNPSTDTQYF	TGTGCCAGCAGCCCAAACCCTAGCACAGATACGCAGTATTTT
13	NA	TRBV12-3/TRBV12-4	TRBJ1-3	CASSLTSGNTIYF	TGTGCCAGCAGCCTAACCTCTGGAAACACCATATATTTT
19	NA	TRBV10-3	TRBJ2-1	CAISESRGLAGPIYNEQFF	TGTGCCATCAGTGAGTCGAGAGGATTGGCGGGGCCTATCTACAATGAGCAGTTCTTC
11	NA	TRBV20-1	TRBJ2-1	CSAQPYNEQFF	TGCAGCGCGCAGCCCTACAATGAGCAGTTCTTC
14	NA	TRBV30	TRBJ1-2	CAWSVISNLYGYTF	TGTGCCTGGAGTGTAATCTCCAACCTATATGGCTACACCTTC
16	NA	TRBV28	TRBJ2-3	CASSSPSGHSTDTQYF	TGTGCCAGCAGTTCCCCGTCAGGCCACAGCACAGATACGCAGTATTTT
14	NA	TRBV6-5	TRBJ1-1	CASSFRDMNTEAFF	TGTGCCAGCAGTTTCCGGGACATGAACACTGAAGCTTTCTTT
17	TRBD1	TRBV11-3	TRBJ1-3	CASSLDFGQGSGNTIYF	TGTGCCAGCAGCTTAGATTTCGGACAGGGGAGTGGAAACACCATATATTTT
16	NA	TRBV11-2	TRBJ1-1	CASSLAPKGLRTEAFF	TGTGCCAGCAGCTTAGCTCCCAAGGGACTGAGGACTGAAGCTTTCTTT
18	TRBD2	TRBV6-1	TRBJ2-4	CASSDPTGRAGGKNIQYF	TGTGCCAGCAGTGACCCAACCGGTCGAGCGGGGGGAAAAAACATTCAGTACTTC
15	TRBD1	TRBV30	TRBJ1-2	CAWSPGQGGLYGYTF	TGTGCCTGGAGTCCCGGACAGGGTGGACTCTATGGCTACACCTTC
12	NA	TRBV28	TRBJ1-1	CASSAVNTEAFF	TGTGCCAGCAGTGCTGTGAACACTGAAGCTTTCTTT
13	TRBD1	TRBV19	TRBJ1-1	CASGDSRYTEAFF	TGTGCCAGTGGGGACAGTCGATACACTGAAGCTTTCTTT
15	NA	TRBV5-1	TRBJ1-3	CASSLDTYSGNTIYF	TGCGCCAGCAGCTTGGACACATACTCTGGAAACACCATATATTTT
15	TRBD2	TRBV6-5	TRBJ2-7	CASSYVSSGVYEQYF	TGTGCCAGCAGTTACGTCTCTAGCGGGGTTTACGAGCAGTACTTC
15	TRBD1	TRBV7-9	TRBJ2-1	CASSKGQGAYNEQFF	TGTGCCAGCAGCAAAGGACAGGGGGCCTACAATGAGCAGTTCTTC
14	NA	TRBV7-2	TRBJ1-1	CASSLETLNTEAFF	TGTGCCAGCAGCTTAGAGACCCTGAACACTGAAGCTTTCTTT
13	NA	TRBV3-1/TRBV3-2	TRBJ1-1	CASSQWRGTEAFF	TGTGCCAGCAGCCAATGGAGGGGGACTGAAGCTTTCTTT
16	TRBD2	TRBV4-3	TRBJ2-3	CASSQEVAGGPGTQYF	TGCGCCAGCAGCCAAGAAGTAGCGGGGGGACCCGGTACGCAGTATTTT
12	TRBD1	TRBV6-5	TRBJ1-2	CASSSGGYGYTF	TGTGCCAGCAGTTCAGGGGGCTATGGCTACACCTTC
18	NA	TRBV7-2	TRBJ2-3	CASSSTFTSVGGTDTQYF	TGTGCCAGCAGCTCAACCTTCACTAGTGTCGGAGGCACAGATACGCAGTATTTT
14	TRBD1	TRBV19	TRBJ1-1	CASTDQGARTEAFF	TGTGCCAGTACGGATCAGGGGGCGAGGACTGAAGCTTTCTTT
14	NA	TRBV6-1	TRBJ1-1	CASRGGWTVGEAFF	TGTGCCAGCAGGGGGGGTTGGACGGTGGGTGAAGCTTTCTTT
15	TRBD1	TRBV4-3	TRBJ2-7	CASSQLAGQGYEQYF	TGCGCCAGCAGCCAATTGGCGGGACAGGGATACGAGCAGTACTTC
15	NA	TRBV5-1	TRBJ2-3	CASSLEVRSTDTQYF	TGCGCCAGCAGCTTGGAAGTCAGAAGCACAGATACGCAGTATTTT
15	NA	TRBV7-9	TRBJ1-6	CASSLVQGLNSPLHF	TGTGCCAGCAGCTTAGTTCAGGGTCTTAATTCACCCCTCCACTTT
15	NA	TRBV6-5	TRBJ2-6	CASSSFGAGANVLTF	NA
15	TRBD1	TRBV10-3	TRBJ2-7	CAISAPGTGAYEQYF	TGTGCCATCAGTGCTCCCGGGACAGGGGCCTACGAGCAGTACTTC
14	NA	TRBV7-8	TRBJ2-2	CASTGGYRDGELFF	TGTGCCAGCACCGGGGGCTATAGGGACGGGGAGCTGTTTTTT
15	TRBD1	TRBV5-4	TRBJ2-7	CASSLRRTGTDEQYF	TGTGCCAGCAGCTTGAGGAGGACAGGGACGGACGAGCAGTACTTC
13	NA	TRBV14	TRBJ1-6	CASSSIGSAPLHF	TGTGCCAGCAGCTCCATCGGGTCGGCACCCCTCCACTTT
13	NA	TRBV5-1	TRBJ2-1	CASSFDSDNEQFF	TGCGCCAGCAGCTTCGACTCGGACAATGAGCAGTTCTTC
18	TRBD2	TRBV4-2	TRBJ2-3	CASSPFGGTSGGPDTQYF	TGTGCCAGCAGCCCCTTCGGGGGGACTAGCGGGGGGCCAGATACGCAGTATTTT
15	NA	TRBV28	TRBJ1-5	CASRTTVQGNQPQHF	TGTGCCAGCAGAACGACAGTTCAAGGCAATCAGCCCCAGCATTTT
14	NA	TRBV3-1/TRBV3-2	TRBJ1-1	CASSQETVYTEAFF	TGTGCCAGCAGCCAAGAGACGGTATACACTGAAGCTTTCTTT
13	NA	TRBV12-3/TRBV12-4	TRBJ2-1	CASSPLGGGSQFF	TGTGCCAGCAGTCCCCTCGGAGGAGGATCGCAGTTCTTC
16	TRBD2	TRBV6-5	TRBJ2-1	CASSSTSGVIYNEQFF	TGTGCCAGCAGTTCGACTAGCGGGGTAATTTACAATGAGCAGTTCTTC
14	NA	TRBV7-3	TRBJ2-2	CASSLKGPGGELFF	TGTGCCAGCAGCTTGAAAGGACCTGGCGGGGAGCTGTTTTTT
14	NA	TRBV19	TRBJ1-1	CASSIVSGGTEAFF	TGTGCCAGTAGTATTGTGTCGGGAGGCACTGAAGCTTTCTTT